This is a list of T cell receptor beta chains from one sample in a study of T cells in localized non-small cell lung cancer. TCRdb keeps only in-frame clones here, not all; method: immunoSEQ multiplex PCR. The sample lists tens of thousands of clones, around 89% occurring once. The sample consisted of peripheral blood, taken before any cancer treatment. These receptor sequences come from a woman aged 35 to 75 with stage I squamous cell lung carcinoma. CDR3s include the opening cysteine and the closing phenylalanine or tryptophan. The order of the fields is J gene, V gene, clone size, D gene, CDR3 protein, CDR3 DNA. D genes are given only for firm matches. Expanded clones are given a class, and other clones once, few, many or no size at all.

j_gene: TRBJ1-5; v_gene: TRBV6-5; abundance: NA; d_gene: NA; CDR3aa: CASSYYSNQPQHF; CDR3nt: TGTGCCAGCAGTTACTATAGCAATCAGCCCCAGCATTTT
j_gene: TRBJ1-5; v_gene: TRBV2; abundance: NA; d_gene: TRBD1; CDR3aa: CASLRDRERGQPQHF; CDR3nt: TGTGCCAGCCTCCGGGACAGGGAAAGGGGTCAGCCCCAGCATTTT
j_gene: TRBJ1-5; v_gene: TRBV6-5; abundance: NA; d_gene: NA; CDR3aa: CASSPTWTDQPQHF; CDR3nt: TGTGCCAGCAGTCCTACGTGGACGGATCAGCCCCAGCATTTT
j_gene: TRBJ2-3; v_gene: TRBV5-6; abundance: NA; d_gene: NA; CDR3aa: CASSTGQQQYF; CDR3nt: TGTGCCAGCAGCACGGGACAACAGCAGTATTTT
j_gene: TRBJ2-5; v_gene: TRBV6-1; abundance: NA; d_gene: NA; CDR3aa: CARGGDSQETQYF; CDR3nt: TGTGCCAGGGGGGGGGACAGCCAAGAGACCCAGTACTTC
j_gene: TRBJ1-2; v_gene: TRBV10-2; abundance: NA; d_gene: NA; CDR3aa: CANTGTGYGYTF; CDR3nt: TGCGCCAATACAGGGACGGGCTATGGCTACACCTTC
j_gene: TRBJ1-2; v_gene: TRBV7-6; abundance: NA; d_gene: TRBD1; CDR3aa: CASSLALGGSSAGNYGYTF; CDR3nt: TGTGCCAGCAGCTTAGCTTTAGGGGGCAGCTCCGCCGGTAACTATGGCTACACCTTC
j_gene: TRBJ2-1; v_gene: TRBV19; abundance: NA; d_gene: NA; CDR3aa: CASSMRIKTHEQFF; CDR3nt: TGTGCCAGTAGTATGAGGATTAAAACCCATGAGCAGTTCTTC
j_gene: TRBJ1-1; v_gene: TRBV19; abundance: NA; d_gene: NA; CDR3aa: CASSIRARGVAEAFF; CDR3nt: TGTGCCAGTAGTATTAGGGCCAGGGGAGTGGCTGAAGCTTTCTTT
j_gene: TRBJ2-4; v_gene: TRBV5-6; abundance: NA; d_gene: NA; CDR3aa: CASSLSEGRNIQYF; CDR3nt: TGTGCCAGCAGCTTGAGCGAAGGAAGAAACATTCAGTACTTC
j_gene: TRBJ1-2; v_gene: TRBV2; abundance: NA; d_gene: NA; CDR3aa: CASSLVGSFGYTF; CDR3nt: TGTGCCAGCAGTCTTGTGGGTTCTTTTGGCTACACCTTC
j_gene: TRBJ1-2; v_gene: TRBV2; abundance: NA; d_gene: NA; CDR3aa: CASSPQGLLGYTF; CDR3nt: TGTGCCAGCAGTCCGCAGGGTCTGTTGGGCTACACCTTC
j_gene: TRBJ2-1; v_gene: TRBV5-4; abundance: NA; d_gene: NA; CDR3aa: CASSLEVDNEQFF; CDR3nt: TGTGCCAGCAGCTTGGAGGTGGACAATGAGCAGTTCTTC
j_gene: TRBJ2-2; v_gene: TRBV19; abundance: NA; d_gene: NA; CDR3aa: CASSTRTDNTGELFF; CDR3nt: TGTGCCAGTAGTACAAGGACAGATAACACCGGGGAGCTGTTTTTT
j_gene: TRBJ2-1; v_gene: TRBV5-1; abundance: NA; d_gene: TRBD1; CDR3aa: CASSLDRGSDEQFF; CDR3nt: TGCGCCAGCAGCTTGGACAGGGGAAGCGATGAGCAGTTCTTC
j_gene: TRBJ2-5; v_gene: TRBV4-2; abundance: NA; d_gene: TRBD2; CDR3aa: CASSRSGGLGETQYF; CDR3nt: TGTGCCAGCAGCCGTAGCGGGGGGCTGGGGGAGACCCAGTACTTC
j_gene: TRBJ1-2; v_gene: TRBV6-1; abundance: many; d_gene: TRBD1; CDR3aa: CASSETGTGKGNYGYTF; CDR3nt: TGTGCCAGCAGTGAAACTGGGACAGGGAAGGGTAACTATGGCTACACCTTC
j_gene: TRBJ2-3; v_gene: TRBV11-2; abundance: NA; d_gene: NA; CDR3aa: CASSLDSGQYF; CDR3nt: TGTGCCAGCAGCTTAGATTCGGGGCAGTATTTT
j_gene: TRBJ2-7; v_gene: TRBV18; abundance: NA; d_gene: NA; CDR3aa: CASSPPGVGGLKPYEQYF; CDR3nt: TGTGCCAGCTCACCACCGGGAGTAGGGGGGCTCAAACCCTACGAGCAGTACTTC
j_gene: TRBJ1-2; v_gene: TRBV21-1; abundance: NA; d_gene: NA; CDR3aa: CASSKAHRRGNGYTF; CDR3nt: TGTGCCAGCAGCAAAGCCCATAGAAGGGGGAATGGCTACACCTTC
j_gene: TRBJ1-4; v_gene: TRBV9; abundance: NA; d_gene: NA; CDR3aa: CASSPGGHWVGDEKLFF; CDR3nt: TGTGCCAGCAGCCCAGGCGGGCACTGGGTGGGAGATGAAAAACTGTTTTTT
j_gene: TRBJ1-5; v_gene: TRBV30; abundance: NA; d_gene: TRBD1; CDR3aa: CAWGTGGPNQPQHF; CDR3nt: TGTGCCTGGGGGACAGGGGGCCCCAATCAGCCCCAGCATTTT
j_gene: TRBJ2-1; v_gene: TRBV28; abundance: NA; d_gene: TRBD1; CDR3aa: CASSWGDRVYYNEQFF; CDR3nt: TGTGCCAGCAGTTGGGGGGACAGGGTCTACTACAATGAGCAGTTCTTC
j_gene: TRBJ2-7; v_gene: TRBV4-1; abundance: few; d_gene: NA; CDR3aa: CASSPFNPSYEQYF; CDR3nt: TGCGCCAGCAGCCCTTTCAATCCCTCCTACGAGCAGTACTTC
j_gene: TRBJ1-5; v_gene: TRBV7-6; abundance: NA; d_gene: NA; CDR3aa: CASSLERGQPQHF; CDR3nt: TGTGCCAGCAGCTTAGAAAGGGGCCAGCCCCAGCATTTT
j_gene: TRBJ2-7; v_gene: TRBV18; abundance: once; d_gene: NA; CDR3aa: CASSPPGVSYEQYF; CDR3nt: TGTGCCAGCTCACCACCGGGGGTCTCCTACGAGCAGTACTTC
j_gene: TRBJ1-2; v_gene: TRBV6-5; abundance: NA; d_gene: TRBD1; CDR3aa: CASSRTGGGGYTF; CDR3nt: TGTGCCAGCAGTCGAACAGGGGGGGGCGGCTACACCTTC
j_gene: TRBJ1-1; v_gene: TRBV7-6; abundance: NA; d_gene: NA; CDR3aa: CASSRGPYNTEAFF; CDR3nt: TGTGCCAGCAGCCGTGGACCGTACAACACTGAAGCTTTCTTT
j_gene: TRBJ2-3; v_gene: TRBV19; abundance: NA; d_gene: TRBD2; CDR3aa: CASSPGSGGAVDTQYF; CDR3nt: TGTGCCAGTAGTCCGGGGAGCGGGGGGGCCGTAGATACGCAGTATTTT
j_gene: TRBJ1-5; v_gene: TRBV30; abundance: NA; d_gene: NA; CDR3aa: CAADSGTRNQPQHF; CDR3nt: TGTGCCGCGGACTCCGGGACAAGGAATCAGCCCCAGCATTTT
j_gene: TRBJ2-1; v_gene: TRBV5-6; abundance: NA; d_gene: NA; CDR3aa: CASSFENRVYNEQFF; CDR3nt: TGTGCCAGCAGCTTTGAGAATAGGGTCTACAATGAGCAGTTCTTC
j_gene: TRBJ1-6; v_gene: TRBV19; abundance: NA; d_gene: NA; CDR3aa: CASRGLEVEHSPLHF; CDR3nt: TGTGCCAGTAGGGGTCTTGAGGTCGAGCATTCACCCCTCCACTTT
j_gene: TRBJ2-6; v_gene: TRBV4-1; abundance: NA; d_gene: NA; CDR3aa: CASSQDRGFGANVLTF; CDR3nt: TGCGCCAGCAGCCAAGATCGAGGCTTTGGGGCCAACGTCCTGACTTTC
j_gene: TRBJ2-3; v_gene: TRBV5-6; abundance: NA; d_gene: TRBD2; CDR3aa: CASSLESGGASDTQYF; CDR3nt: TGTGCCAGCAGCTTAGAGAGCGGGGGGGCGTCAGATACGCAGTATTTT
j_gene: TRBJ1-1; v_gene: TRBV12-5; abundance: NA; d_gene: NA; CDR3aa: CASGLIQPNTEAFF; CDR3nt: TGTGCTAGTGGTTTGATACAGCCGAACACTGAAGCTTTCTTT
j_gene: TRBJ2-3; v_gene: TRBV7-3; abundance: NA; d_gene: TRBD2; CDR3aa: CASSFNADSGGLPDTQYF; CDR3nt: TGTGCCAGCAGCTTTAATGCTGATAGCGGGGGGCTTCCAGATACGCAGTATTTT
j_gene: TRBJ1-1; v_gene: TRBV5-6; abundance: few; d_gene: NA; CDR3aa: CASSLYRSAEAFF; CDR3nt: TGTGCCAGCAGCTTATATCGGTCAGCTGAAGCTTTCTTT
j_gene: TRBJ1-6; v_gene: TRBV30; abundance: NA; d_gene: NA; CDR3aa: CAWKREYNSPLHF; CDR3nt: TGTGCCTGGAAGAGGGAATATAATTCACCCCTCCACTTT
j_gene: TRBJ2-1; v_gene: TRBV6-1; abundance: once; d_gene: NA; CDR3aa: CASSKQSSYNEQFF; CDR3nt: TGTGCCAGCAGTAAACAGAGCTCCTACAATGAGCAGTTCTTC
j_gene: TRBJ2-7; v_gene: TRBV15; abundance: NA; d_gene: NA; CDR3aa: CATSREEGSPYEQYF; CDR3nt: TGTGCCACCAGCAGAGAAGAGGGGTCGCCCTACGAGCAGTACTTC
j_gene: TRBJ2-3; v_gene: TRBV6-1; abundance: NA; d_gene: NA; CDR3aa: CASSEVGRGLSTDTQYF; CDR3nt: TGTGCCAGCAGTGAAGTAGGAAGGGGCCTTAGCACAGATACGCAGTATTTT
j_gene: TRBJ1-1; v_gene: TRBV4-2; abundance: NA; d_gene: TRBD1; CDR3aa: CASSQDTGGGLNTEAFF; CDR3nt: TGTGCCAGCAGCCAAGATACAGGGGGGGGACTGAACACTGAAGCTTTCTTT
j_gene: TRBJ2-3; v_gene: TRBV5-6; abundance: NA; d_gene: NA; CDR3aa: CASSVPRGGAHTDTQYF; CDR3nt: TGTGCCAGCAGCGTACCCAGGGGGGGGGCTCACACAGATACGCAGTATTTT
j_gene: TRBJ2-2; v_gene: TRBV4-1; abundance: NA; d_gene: NA; CDR3aa: CASSQAPFGMNTGELFF; CDR3nt: TGCGCCAGCAGCCAAGCCCCCTTCGGGATGAACACCGGGGAGCTGTTTTTT
j_gene: TRBJ1-1; v_gene: TRBV7-9; abundance: NA; d_gene: NA; CDR3aa: CASSLGGDLNTEAFF; CDR3nt: TGTGCCAGCAGCTTAGGGGGAGATTTGAACACTGAAGCTTTCTTT
j_gene: TRBJ2-3; v_gene: TRBV19; abundance: NA; d_gene: NA; CDR3aa: CASSFLTDTQYF; CDR3nt: TGTGCCAGTAGTTTCCTCACAGATACGCAGTATTTT
j_gene: TRBJ1-2; v_gene: TRBV19; abundance: once; d_gene: NA; CDR3aa: CASAQRESRGYGYTF; CDR3nt: TGTGCCAGTGCTCAGAGGGAATCGCGGGGGTATGGCTACACCTTC
j_gene: TRBJ1-6; v_gene: TRBV10-3; abundance: NA; d_gene: NA; CDR3aa: CAISVGGAYNSPLHF; CDR3nt: TGTGCCATCAGTGTGGGGGGCGCCTATAATTCACCCCTCCACTTT